These 5 T cell receptor beta chains share one sample of origin, sequenced in a study of spatial heterogeneity in lung cancer (dated by TCRdb to 2018 to 2020). Overall study outcomes, separate from this receptor: The tumor nonsynonymous mutation count correlated with the number of expanded alpha and beta TCRs within the tumor.

Their antigens remain unidentified. In light of the paper, this sample's time point label describes: sample taken at primary tumor resection. The library was made by 5' RACE. The sequencing machine was a NextSeq 500. Clones were called with MiXCR by TCRdb after fastp trimmed the public reads at Q25, and only in-frame beta chains were retained. Entries are consolidated by CDR3 protein sequence, retaining the most common genes and DNA. Recorded for this sample are several thousand distinct CDR3 sequences; approximately 7.5% of them occurred a single time. The ten largest clones represent 28% of the sample. Sequencing was performed on lung tumor tissue, taken at surgery. The receptors were gathered from a female donor with early-stage non-small cell lung cancer.

This clonotype was found many times. V is TRBV6-2 or TRBV6-3 and J is TRBJ2-5, with D possibly TRBD1 on 6 matching bases. With 7 bases removed from V and 2 bases from J, the gap between germline ends came to 17 bases. In germline, CDR1 is MNHEY, CDR2 SVGEGT. CDR3 length: 15 amino acids. CDR3: CASKTSQGRQETQYF. CDR3 coding DNA: TGTGCCAGCAAAACCTCTCAGGGGAGACAAGAGACCCAGTACTTC.

Sample share makes this clonotype medium-sized. This rearrangement joins TRBV28 to TRBJ2-1; D is unresolved. With 4 bases removed from V and 8 bases from J, the gap between germline ends came to 12 bases. Germline V gives CDR1 MDHEN, CDR2 SYDVKM. CDR3 size: 13 residues. The CDR3 region has the DNA TGTGCCAGCAGTTCCTCGAACGTCGATGAGCAGTTCTTC. It codes for CASSSSNVDEQFF.

Many counts were recorded for this clonotype. This sequence joins TRBV30 and TRBJ2-3; 7 positions agree with TRBD2. Germline CDR1 reads GTSNPN; CDR2 reads SVGIG (reference sequence). V gave up 5 bases and J gave up 1 base; unmatched junction bases: 6. The length of the CDR3 is 14 residues. CDR3 in amino acids: CAWGGLPRTDTQYF. The CDR3 bases are TGTGCCTGGGGGGGACTACCCCGCACAGATACGCAGTATTTT.

This clonotype was seen at least ten times. The chain employs TRBV4-3 and TRBJ2-1, with D possibly matching TRBD1 (8 bases). V lost 1 base, J lost 8 bases, and 18 bases lay in between. The germline V gene encodes CDR1 LGHNA and CDR2 YSLEER. This CDR3 has 16 amino acids. For the CDR3, the DNA is TGCGCCAGCAGCCAAGGAGACAGGGGAGGGCTGGATGAGCAGTTCTTC. It yields the protein CASSQGDRGGLDEQFF.

This clonotype counts as medium-sized. CDR3 region: CASSLGGRETQYF. In DNA, the CDR3 is TGTGCCAGCAGCTTAGGGGGCCGAGAGACCCAGTACTTC. The chain joins TRBV11-2 to TRBJ2-5, with D possibly matching TRBD1 (5 bases). Trimming shortened V by 1 base and J by 4 bases, and 7 bases separated the two germline ends. CDR3 length: 13 amino acids. Germline CDR1 SGHAT, CDR2 FQNNGV. Using reference TRBV11-2 and TRBJ2-5 for the parts outside the CDR3, the full variable domain is EAGVAQSPRYKIIEKRQSVAFWCNPISGHATLYWYQQILGQGPKLLIQFQNNGVVDDSQLPKDRFSAERLKGVDSTLKIQPAKLEDSAVYLCASSLGGRETQYFGPGTRLLVL.